This T cell receptor beta chain was sequenced for a study of cytomegalovirus exposure and HLA in healthy donors. V shed 5 bases and J shed 7 bases, with 7 bases lying between them. There are 11 residues in the CDR3. Per the germline V gene, CDR1 is MDHEN and CDR2 is SYDVKM. Comments on this clone: The antigen is undetermined.

The study ran its PCR with 60 Vbeta and 13 Jbeta primers. Profiled with immunoSEQ multiplex PCR; TCRdb holds only in-frame clones, not every one. Found here are about 150,000 clones; the top ten clones hold about 2.2%. Study-wide results and limits: V segments that were indistinguishable, TRBV6-2 and TRBV6-3 among them, were omitted from analysis.

The sample comprised PBMCs. The sequence was obtained from a man in his thirties or forties in good health and CMV-seronegative. The V gene is TRBV28, the J gene TRBJ2-3; the D is unclear. The CDR3 sequence: CASSPLNTQYF. In nucleotides, the CDR3 is TGTGCCAGCAGTCCGCTAAATACGCAGTATTTT.